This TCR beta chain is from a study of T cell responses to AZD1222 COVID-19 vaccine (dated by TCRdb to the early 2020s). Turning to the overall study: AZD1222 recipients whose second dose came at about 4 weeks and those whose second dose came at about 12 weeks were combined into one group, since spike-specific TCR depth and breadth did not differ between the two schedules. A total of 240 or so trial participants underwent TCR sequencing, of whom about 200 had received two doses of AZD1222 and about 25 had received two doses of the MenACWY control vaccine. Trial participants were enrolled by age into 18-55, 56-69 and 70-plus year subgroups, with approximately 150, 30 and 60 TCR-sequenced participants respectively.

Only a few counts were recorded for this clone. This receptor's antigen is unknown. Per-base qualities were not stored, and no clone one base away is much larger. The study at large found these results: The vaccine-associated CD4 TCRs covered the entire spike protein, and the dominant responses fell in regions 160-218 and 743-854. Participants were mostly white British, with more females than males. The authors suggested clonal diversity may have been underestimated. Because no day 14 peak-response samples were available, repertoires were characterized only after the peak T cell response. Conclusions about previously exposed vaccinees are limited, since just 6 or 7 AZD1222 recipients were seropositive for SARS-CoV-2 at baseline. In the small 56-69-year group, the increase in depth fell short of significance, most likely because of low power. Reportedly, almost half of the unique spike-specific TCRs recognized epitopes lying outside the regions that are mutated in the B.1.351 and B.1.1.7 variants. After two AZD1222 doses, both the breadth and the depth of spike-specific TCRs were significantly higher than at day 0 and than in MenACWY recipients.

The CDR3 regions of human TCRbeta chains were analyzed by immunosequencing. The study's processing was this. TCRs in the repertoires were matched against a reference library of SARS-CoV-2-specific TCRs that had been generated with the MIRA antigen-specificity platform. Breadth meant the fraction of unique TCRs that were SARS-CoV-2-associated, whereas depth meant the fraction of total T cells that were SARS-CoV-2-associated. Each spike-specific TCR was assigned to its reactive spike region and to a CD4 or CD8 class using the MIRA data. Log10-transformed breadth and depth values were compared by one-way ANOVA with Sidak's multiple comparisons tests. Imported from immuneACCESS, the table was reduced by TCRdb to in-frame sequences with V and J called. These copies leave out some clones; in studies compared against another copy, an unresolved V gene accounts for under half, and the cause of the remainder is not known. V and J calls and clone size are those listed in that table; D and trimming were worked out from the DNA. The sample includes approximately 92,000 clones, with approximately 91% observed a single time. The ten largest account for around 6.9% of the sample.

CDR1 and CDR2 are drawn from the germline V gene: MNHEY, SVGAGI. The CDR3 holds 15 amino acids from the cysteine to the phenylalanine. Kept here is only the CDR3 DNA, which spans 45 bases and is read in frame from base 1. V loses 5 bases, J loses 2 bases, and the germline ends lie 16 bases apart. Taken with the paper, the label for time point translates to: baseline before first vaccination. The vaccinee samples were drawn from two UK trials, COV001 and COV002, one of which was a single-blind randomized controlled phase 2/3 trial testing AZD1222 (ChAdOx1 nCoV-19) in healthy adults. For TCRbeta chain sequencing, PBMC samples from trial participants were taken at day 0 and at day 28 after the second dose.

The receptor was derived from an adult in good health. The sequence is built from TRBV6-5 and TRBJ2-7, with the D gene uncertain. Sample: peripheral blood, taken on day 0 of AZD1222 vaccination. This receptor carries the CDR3 CASSQPRAVTYEQYF. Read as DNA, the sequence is TGTGCCAGCAGTCAACCCCGGGCAGTTACCTACGAGCAGTACTTC.